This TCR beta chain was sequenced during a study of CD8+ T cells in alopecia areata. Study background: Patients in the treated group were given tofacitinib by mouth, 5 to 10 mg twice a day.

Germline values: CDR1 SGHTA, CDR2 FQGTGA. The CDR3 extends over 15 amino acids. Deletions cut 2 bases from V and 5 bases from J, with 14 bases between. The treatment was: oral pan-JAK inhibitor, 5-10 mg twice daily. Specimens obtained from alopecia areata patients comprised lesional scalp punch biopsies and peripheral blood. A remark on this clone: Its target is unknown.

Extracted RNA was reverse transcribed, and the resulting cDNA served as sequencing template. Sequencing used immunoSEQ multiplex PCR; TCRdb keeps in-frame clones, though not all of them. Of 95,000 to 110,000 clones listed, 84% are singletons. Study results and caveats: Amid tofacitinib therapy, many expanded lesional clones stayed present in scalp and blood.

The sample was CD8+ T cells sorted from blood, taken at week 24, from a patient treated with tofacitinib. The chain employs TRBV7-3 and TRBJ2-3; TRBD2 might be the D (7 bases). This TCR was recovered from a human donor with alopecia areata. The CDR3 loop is CASSLYSGGKDTQYF. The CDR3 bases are TGTGCCAGCAGCTTATACTCGGGGGGCAAAGATACGCAGTATTTT.